What follows are 4 T cell receptor beta chains derived from one specimen sequenced in a study of T cell responses to AZD1222 COVID-19 vaccine. Libraries were prepared by immunoSEQ multiplex PCR; TCRdb keeps only in-frame clonotypes and omits some of them. The table has about 150,000 clones, 80% to 90% seen once; the top ten hold about 5%. Sequencing used peripheral blood, obtained on day 0 of AZD1222 vaccination. The origin of the receptors is an adult in good health.

V is TRBV5-1 and J is TRBJ1-2; TRBD1 matches at 7 bases. Looked up from germline, CDR1 is SGHRS and CDR2 is YFSETQ. The CDR3 spans 13 residues. V lost 3 bases, J lost 7 bases, and 6 bases stayed unmatched. The CDR3 loop is CASSSQGSSGYTF. In DNA form, the CDR3 reads TGCGCCAGCAGCTCACAGGGGAGCAGTGGCTACACCTTC.

The chain uses TRBV29-1 and TRBJ1-2; unclear D gene. The CDR3 loop spans 9 amino acids. Trimming took 7 bases from V and 8 from J, leaving 8 bases between them. CDR1 is SQVTM, CDR2 ANQGSEA, per germline. CDR3 region: CSAGDGYTF. Here the CDR3 DNA reads TGCAGCGCTGGCGACGGCTACACCTTC.

This chain links TRBV5-5 with TRBJ2-3; D might be TRBD2 (6 bases). Trimming took off 0 bases at V and 5 bases at J, with 7 bases between the two ends. CDR1 SGHKS and CDR2 YYEKEE come from the germline V gene (reference sequence). The CDR3 length is 13 residues. The CDR3 protein is CASSLAGGDTQYF. CDR3 sequence (DNA): TGTGCCAGCAGCTTGGCCGGGGGAGATACGCAGTATTTT.

The J gene is TRBJ2-2, the V gene TRBV4-2; 11 positions match TRBD1. CDR3 length: 16 residues. The V and J ends lost 2 bases and 6 bases, in that order; junction bases with no gene match: 5. CDR1 and CDR2 (germline): LGHNA, YNFKEQ. The CDR3 region has the DNA TGTGCCAGCAGCCAACCGGGACAGGGGGGATCCGGGGAGCTGTTTTTT. It yields the protein CASSQPGQGGSGELFF.